These 16 T cell receptor beta chains were all obtained from the same sample, sequenced in a study of T cells expressing NK-cell markers (dated by TCRdb to the early 2020s). The method was 5' RACE. The sample was run on an Illumina HiSeq 2000. TCRdb reprocessed the reads and lists each CDR3 protein sequence as a single entry, with no DNA. The table for this sample shows approximately 440,000 distinct CDR3 sequences. Under 1.5% of the sample is held by the ten biggest clonotypes. The specimen sequenced was blood T cells: a sorted CD56 or NKG2C T cell subset, CD4+ or CD8+ T cells, or bulk PBMC T cells (not recorded which). These receptors all stem from a woman in her 50s in good health. Donor details come from another sample of the same person, matched by shared clones.

The V and J genes are TRBV12-3 or TRBV12-4 and TRBJ2-3. The CDR3 is made up of 13 amino acids. The CDR3 spells CASSLVGPDTQYF.

This chain uses TRBV27 with TRBJ2-3; TCRdb proposes TRBD1, but this gene call is untestable without DNA. The germline V gene encodes CDR1 MNHEY and CDR2 SMNVEV (reference sequence). CDR3 length: 16 amino acids. The CDR3 protein is CASRPRWGPSTDTQYF.

The rearrangement uses TRBV7-8 and TRBJ2-7; as DNA is missing, the TRBD1 call by TCRdb cannot be tested. The CDR3 totals 14 residues. CDR1 SGHVS and CDR2 FQNEAQ come from the germline V gene. Here the CDR3 reads CASTSGSPLGEQYF.

CDR3 residues: CASSLVNEGEAFF. The chain uses TRBV7-9 and TRBJ1-1. Germline V gene sequence: CDR1 SEHNR, CDR2 FQNEAQ (reference sequence). The CDR3 spans 13 residues.

The CDR3 sequence: CASSSWAGVDQPQHF. The rearrangement links TRBV27 to TRBJ1-5; TCRdb names TRBD1, which stays unverified in the absence of DNA. The germline V gene encodes CDR1 MNHEY and CDR2 SMNVEV (reference sequence). This CDR3 is built from 15 residues.

The chain carries TRBV9 and TRBJ2-5; the D call of TRBD1 rests on TCRdb alone, since no DNA is present to check it. The CDR3 consists of 15 residues. The germline gives CDR1 SGDLS, CDR2 YYNGEE. Here the CDR3 reads CASSVANRGDETQYF.

The genes are TRBV29-1 and TRBJ2-7. The CDR3 is made up of 12 amino acids. Germline CDR1 and CDR2: SQVTM and ANQGSEA. CDR3 sequence reads: CSVDRDLHEQYF.

The genes are TRBV4-1 and TRBJ1-2; TCRdb lists TRBD1, though no DNA is available to test this call. The CDR3 length is 13 residues. Germline-derived CDR1 and CDR2 are MGHRA and YSYEKL. The CDR3: CASSQGGGYGYTF.

V usage is TRBV20-1 and J usage is TRBJ2-3; the TCRdb D gene call, TRBD1, has no DNA to confirm it. The CDR3 runs to 15 residues. Germline lookup yields CDR1 DFQATT and CDR2 SNEGSKA (reference sequence). CDR3 amino acids: CSVDLGAEGTDTQYF.

This chain joins TRBV5-6 and TRBJ2-7; TCRdb lists TRBD1, though no DNA is available to test this call. The CDR3 spans 15 residues. CDR1 is SGHDT, CDR2 YYEEEE, per germline. CDR3 residues: CASSRGTANSYEQYF.

The V call is TRBV5-1, the J call TRBJ2-7; the D call of TRBD1 rests on TCRdb alone, since no DNA is present to check it. There are 13 residues in the CDR3. Germline CDR1 is SGHRS and CDR2 is YFSETQ. The CDR3 reads CASSLTQTGKQYF. Complete variable domain (other parts from reference TRBV5-1 and TRBJ2-7): KAGVTQTPRYLIKTRGQQVTLSCSPISGHRSVSWYQQTPGQGLQFLFEYFSETQRNKGNFPGRFSGRQFSNSRSEMNVSTLELGDSALYLCASSLTQTGKQYFGPGTRLTVT.

The V and J genes are TRBV5-6 and TRBJ2-1. Germline-derived CDR1 and CDR2 are SGHDT and YYEEEE. The CDR3 contains 15 residues. The CDR3 here is CASSTSGRPYNEQFF.

This chain links TRBV28 with TRBJ2-3. The CDR3 is 14 amino acids. Germline V gives CDR1 MDHEN, CDR2 SYDVKM. The CDR3 is CASSLGTRADTQYF.

The chain has TRBV5-1 and TRBJ2-5; no DNA is available, so the TRBD1 call from TCRdb remains unchecked. This CDR3 contains 16 residues. Looked up from germline, CDR1 is SGHRS and CDR2 is YFSETQ. The CDR3 here is CASSLDGIRYQETQYF.

V and J are TRBV27 and TRBJ2-1; without DNA, the TCRdb call of TRBD2 cannot be checked. This CDR3 region has 14 residues. Germline V gene sequence: CDR1 MNHEY, CDR2 SMNVEV (reference sequence). This chain's CDR3 is CASSNTRLAGEQFF.

V is TRBV6-5 and J is TRBJ1-2; no DNA is available, so the TRBD1 call from TCRdb remains unchecked. The CDR3 is 13 residues long. CDR1 and CDR2 (germline): MNHEY, SVGAGI. The CDR3 spells CASSYRQGGGYTF.